This T cell receptor beta chain came from a study of CD8 T cells in Susac syndrome. The V gene's germline CDR1 is SEHNR and CDR2 FQNEAQ (reference sequence). The V end was cut by 1 base, the J end by 8 bases, with 14 bases between. The CDR3 runs to 14 residues. Reverse transcription of 0.5 to 1 ug RNA was carried out with random hexamers. Amplification of TCR beta CDR3 used immunoSEQ multiplex PCR across 54 Vbeta and 13 Jbeta. TCRdb independently ran MiXCR on the immunoSEQ multiplex PCR reads; one entry per CDR3 protein. Of under 200,000 distinct CDR3 sequences in the sample, 95% were seen once. Sequencing of TCR beta, carried out with a high-throughput approach, was applied to CD8+ and CD4+ T cells from the blood. The multiple sclerosis control group comprised treatment-naive patients with stable or active relapsing-remitting disease. Negative isolation yielded CD4+ and CD8+ T cells, and FACS enriched TEMRA cells.

Sequencing used CD8+ T cells from PBMCs. The chain recombines TRBV7-9 with TRBJ1-2; D may be TRBD1 (5 bases). This sequence originates from a human donor with multiple sclerosis. CDR3 protein: CASSLGQLLYGYTF. The CDR3 nucleotides read TGTGCCAGCAGCTTAGGACAGCTTTTGTACGGCTACACCTTC. The full variable domain, rest sourced from reference TRBV7-9 and TRBJ1-2, is DTGVSQNPRHKITKRGQNVTFRCDPISEHNRLYWYRQTLGQGPEFLTYFQNEAQLEKSRLLSDRFSAERPKGSFSTLEIQRTEQGDSAMYLCASSLGQLLYGYTFGSGTRLTVV.